This entry concerns a single TCR beta chain. Its antigen is still unknown. This CDR3 spans 17 amino acids. CDR1 is KGHSH and CDR2 is LQKENI in the germline V gene. The V end lost 2 bases, the J end lost 0 bases, and 11 bases lay between the germline ends. This specimen comes from a study of PD-1 blockade in classical Hodgkin lymphoma. Findings and limits, study-wide: According to reports, newly diagnosed patients had lower baseline TCR diversity than healthy donors, and relapsed/refractory patients had lower baseline TCR diversity still. The CD4+ diversity rise by C4D1 was clearest in complete responders.

Following autologous stem cell transplantation, relapse occurred in every patient, and exposure to brentuximab vedotin varied. The protocol was immunoSEQ multiplex PCR, while the TCRdb copy is restricted to in-frame clones and leaves out a portion. Of around 30,000 clones listed, about two thirds are singletons. The gene calls are TRBV18 and TRBJ2-6; no clear D gene. The sequence came from a human donor with classical Hodgkin lymphoma. The sample here was peripheral blood mononuclear cells (PBMCs), taken before the second cycle of nivolumab. CDR3 amino acids: CASSPNAFYSGANVLTF. In nucleotides, the CDR3 is TGTGCCAGCTCACCAAACGCCTTCTACTCTGGGGCCAACGTCCTGACTTTC.